Given below is one T cell receptor beta chain in context. The data originate from a study of early T cells in non-severe SARS-CoV-2 infection. CDR1 is SEHNR and CDR2 is FQNEAQ in the germline V gene (reference sequence). This CDR3 is 17 amino acids long. Unmatched junction bases numbered 12, after V lost 5 bases and J lost 5 bases. TCRdb used MiXCR to reprocess the 5' RACE reads, holding one entry per CDR3 protein. This table has some 82,000 distinct CDR3 sequences, 12% appearing once. The source material was whole blood, sampled at baseline. This sequence was found in an adult who was a healthcare worker with PCR-confirmed SARS-CoV-2 infection or an uninfected control (not recorded which). This rearrangement joins TRBV7-9 to TRBJ2-5; 12 bases map to TRBD1. The CDR3 DNA reads TGTGCCAGCAGCCGAAAACCGGGACAGGGGGCGCAGGAGACCCAGTACTTC. As protein: CASSRKPGQGAQETQYF.